The 9 T cell receptor beta chains reported below all come from one sample, sequenced in a study of cytomegalovirus exposure and HLA in healthy donors. Researchers ran the PCR with 60 Vbeta and 13 Jbeta primers. The table came from immunoSEQ multiplex PCR; TCRdb's copy has only in-frame clones and leaves some out. The repertoire holds 85,000 to 120,000 clones, over 65% seen once, with approximately 2.8% in the top ten. Sequenced material: PBMCs. These receptors were taken from a man aged 35-49 years in good health and CMV-seronegative.

The gene calls are TRBV7-2 and TRBJ1-2; possibly TRBD1 for D (5 bases). In germline, CDR1 is SGHTA, CDR2 FQGNSA. V was cut by 2 bases and J by 2 bases, with 12 bases left in between. CDR3 length: 15 residues. The CDR3 sequence is CASSLRRGENYGYTF. Written as DNA, the CDR3 is TGTGCCAGCAGCTTAAGAAGGGGCGAGAACTATGGCTACACCTTC.

The V call is TRBV6-5, the J call TRBJ1-1; 9 bases agree with TRBD1. This CDR3 has 14 amino acids. The germline V gene encodes CDR1 MNHEY and CDR2 SVGAGI. Unmatched junction bases numbered 7, after V lost 6 bases and J lost 5 bases. This CDR3 reads CASSPGTGTTEAFF. CDR3 nucleotides: TGTGCCAGCAGCCCCGGGACAGGGACTACTGAAGCTTTCTTT.

This clone was detected a few times. The chain combines TRBV7-2 with TRBJ1-3; D gene uncertain. CDR3 length: 15 amino acids. Germline loops: CDR1 SGHTA, CDR2 FQGNSA. Trimming took 5 bases from V and 0 from J, leaving 11 bases between them. The CDR3 DNA sequence: TGTGCCAGCAGCCCCCCCGGGGACTCTGGAAACACCATATATTTT. Amino acid sequence: CASSPPGDSGNTIYF.

This chain uses TRBV7-8 with TRBJ2-1; D might be TRBD2 (6 bases). V lost 5 bases to trimming and J lost 0 bases, with 14 bases between them. Germline CDR1 SGHVS, CDR2 FQNEAQ. CDR3 length equals 16 residues. CDR3 in amino acids: CASSPQLASSYNEQFF. The DNA for the CDR3 is TGTGCCAGCAGCCCCCAGCTAGCGAGCTCCTACAATGAGCAGTTCTTC.

The rearrangement joins TRBV7-3 to TRBJ1-1; 8 bases match TRBD1. CDR1 SGHTA and CDR2 FQGTGA come from the germline V gene. Trimming took 6 bases from V and 3 from J; bases not matched to a gene: 6. This CDR3 has 14 amino acids. The CDR3 protein is CASSPTGGDTEAFF. DNA of the CDR3: TGTGCCAGCAGTCCAACAGGGGGGGACACTGAAGCTTTCTTT.

The CDR3 DNA follows: TGTGCCAGCAGTTACGGGACAGGCTACAATGAGCAGTTCTTC. Amino acids: CASSYGTGYNEQFF. The rearrangement uses TRBV6-5 and TRBJ2-1, with 8 bases fitting TRBD1. Trimming at V came to 2 bases and at J to 3 bases, leaving 0 bases not matched to a gene. The CDR3 covers 14 residues. Per germline, CDR1 MNHEY and CDR2 SVGAGI.

V and J are TRBV9 and TRBJ2-1, with 15 bases aligning to TRBD2. V gave up 0 bases and J gave up 2 bases; unmatched junction bases: 0. The germline CDR1 and CDR2 sequences are SGDLS and YYNGEE. This CDR3 is 17 amino acids long. CDR3 nucleotides: TGTGCCAGCAGCGTAGGGACTAGCGGGGGGGCCTACAATGAGCAGTTCTTC. It yields the protein CASSVGTSGGAYNEQFF.

V is TRBV2 and J is TRBJ1-2, with 10 bases matching TRBD1. The CDR3 contains 14 residues. V lost 5 bases, J lost 4 bases, and 4 bases stayed unmatched. CDR1 is SNHLY and CDR2 is FYNNEI in the germline V gene. The chain's CDR3 is CASSQDRGSYGYTF. The CDR3 DNA is TGTGCCAGCAGTCAGGACAGGGGGAGCTATGGCTACACCTTC.

This sequence joins TRBV19 and TRBJ1-5; 8 bases match TRBD1. The V segment lost 7 bases and the J segment 4 bases; nucleotides outside the gene matches: 9. Germline-derived CDR1 and CDR2 are LNHDA and SQIVND (reference sequence). The CDR3 contains 15 residues. Written as DNA, the CDR3 is TGTGCCAGTAACCGACCGGGGACAGGAAATCAGCCCCAGCATTTT. Translation gives CASNRPGTGNQPQHF.